The rows below give T cell receptor beta chains drawn from one sample of a study of PD-1 blockade in mismatch repair-deficient tumors. The protocol was immunoSEQ multiplex PCR, while the TCRdb copy is restricted to in-frame clones and leaves out a portion. The sample has roughly 17,000 clones, 84% seen once. The sequencing here drew on PBMCs, taken less than 25 weeks after starting pembrolizumab. The origin of the receptors is an adult with mismatch repair-deficient cancer. Each CDR3 is given with its conserved first and last residue. The D gene is left open where the match is weak. Not all rows give a size; the values are once, few, many and, for expanded clones, a class.

>TRBJ2-5|TRBD2|-|TRBV18
TGTGCCAGCTCAGTGGGACTAGCGGACGAGACCCAGTACTTC
CASSVGLADETQYF
>TRBJ2-3|-|-|TRBV9
TGTGCCAGCAGCCTTACCGGGACTTCCTTCACAGATACGCAGTATTTT
CASSLTGTSFTDTQYF
>TRBJ2-5|TRBD2|-|TRBV18
TGTGCCAGCTCGCGAGGTAACTTAGCGGGAGTAGAGACCCAGTACTTC
CASSRGNLAGVETQYF
>TRBJ2-1|-|once|TRBV19
TGTGCCAGTAGCACTAGGATTGGTGAGCAGTTCTTC
CASSTRIGEQFF
>TRBJ1-5|-|-|TRBV7-2
TGTGCCAGCAGCTTACAGGGCGGAGGCAATCAGCCCCAGCATTTT
CASSLQGGGNQPQHF
>TRBJ2-3|TRBD2|-|TRBV7-3
TGTGCCAGCAGCTTAAAACTAGCGGGAGGGCCGGGCGATACGCAGTATTTT
CASSLKLAGGPGDTQYF
>TRBJ2-7|TRBD1|-|TRBV9
TGTGCCAGCAGCGCGGGACAGGGGGCCGGTTACGAGCAGTACTTC
CASSAGQGAGYEQYF
>TRBJ2-1|TRBD2|-|TRBV6-1
TGTGCCAGCAGTGAATTAGGACTAGCGGGAGCCAACGGAGGGGAGCAGTTCTTC
CASSELGLAGANGGEQFF
>TRBJ1-2|TRBD1|-|TRBV10-3
TGTGCCATCAGGGGGACAGGGAGGTACGGCTACACCTTC
CAIRGTGRYGYTF
>TRBJ1-2|-|few|TRBV28
TGTGCCAGCTCTCGGGGATATGGCTACACCTTC
CASSRGYGYTF
>TRBJ2-3|TRBD2|-|TRBV2
TGTGCCAGCAGGGGAGGGAGTAGGTTCACAGATACGCAGTATTTT
CASRGGSRFTDTQYF
>TRBJ2-1|TRBD2|once|TRBV4-1
TGCGCCAGCAGCCACCGAATAATAGCGGGAGAGGTAAACGATGAGCAGTTCTTC
CASSHRIIAGEVNDEQFF
>TRBJ1-2|-|once|TRBV10-2
TGCGCCAGCAGTGAGTCTGGCACTAACTATGGCTACACCTTC
CASSESGTNYGYTF
>TRBJ1-2|-|-|TRBV4-1
TGCGCCAGCAGCCAAGGGGAAGGAGGGGTCCGTGGCTACACCTTC
CASSQGEGGVRGYTF
>TRBJ2-1|TRBD2|-|TRBV11-2
TGTGCCAGCAGGTCCTATTGGACTAGCGTTGACAATGAGCAGTTCTTC
CASRSYWTSVDNEQFF
>TRBJ2-5|TRBD1|-|TRBV19
TGTGCCAGTAGAAAAACCCTCCAAGGGGGAAAGGGGGCGGAAAAGCAAGAGACCCAGTACTTC
CASRKTLQGGKGAEKQETQYF
>TRBJ2-1|-|-|TRBV28
TGTGCCAGCAGTTCCCCTTACAATGAGCAGTTCTTC
CASSSPYNEQFF
>TRBJ2-7|TRBD2|-|TRBV6-1
TGTGCCAGCAGTGAACGTGGGACTAGCGGGAGGACCCACGAGCAGTACTTC
CASSERGTSGRTHEQYF
>TRBJ2-3|TRBD1|few|TRBV19
TGTGCCAGTAGCGACAGGGGGCTAAGCACAGATACGCAGTATTTT
CASSDRGLSTDTQYF
>TRBJ2-3|-|-|TRBV5-1
TGCGCCAGCAGCTATCATGGGGGGAGCACAGATACGCAGTATTTT
CASSYHGGSTDTQYF
>TRBJ2-7|-|few|TRBV5-1
TGCGCCAGCAACATAGGCTCGACAGGAATCAATTCCTACGAGCAGTACTTC
CASNIGSTGINSYEQYF
>TRBJ1-2|TRBD1|-|TRBV6-6
TGTGCCAGCAGTCCCCGACAGGGGGCGAATGGCTACACCTTC
CASSPRQGANGYTF
>TRBJ1-5|TRBD1|-|TRBV6-1
TGTGCCAGCAGTGCAGACAGGGTTGGGCAGCCCCAGCATTTT
CASSADRVGQPQHF
>TRBJ1-6|-|-|TRBV5-1
TGCGCCAGCAGCTTATCAGGGAGGGATTCACCCCTCCACTTT
CASSLSGRDSPLHF
>TRBJ2-1|TRBD2|-|TRBV5-1
TGCGCCAGCAGCTTGTCGCCAGCGGGAGAAGGAGGCGATGAGCAGTTCTTC
CASSLSPAGEGGDEQFF
>TRBJ2-3|TRBD1|-|TRBV7-7
TGTGCCAGCAGCCTGGGGGCAGGGGGCCTCACAGATACGCAGTATTTT
CASSLGAGGLTDTQYF
>TRBJ1-6|TRBD1|-|TRBV5-6
TGTGCCAGCAGCTTGGTCGACAGGGGCAAAGCACCCCTCCACTTT
CASSLVDRGKAPLHF
>TRBJ1-2|TRBD1|once|TRBV28
TGTGCCAGCATCTCGGAAATGAGCAGGGGGTGGACTAACTATGGCTACACCTTC
CASISEMSRGWTNYGYTF
>TRBJ1-1|-|once|TRBV6-5
TGTGCCAGCACGGGGAACACTGAAGCTTTCTTT
CASTGNTEAFF
>TRBJ2-5|-|-|TRBV5-6
TGTGCCAGCAGCTTGTTGAGCACCCAAGAGACCCAGTACTTC
CASSLLSTQETQYF
>TRBJ2-7|TRBD2|few|TRBV30
TGTGCCTGGTCGACTAGCGGGAGAGACGAGCAGTACTTC
CAWSTSGRDEQYF
>TRBJ2-7|TRBD2|-|TRBV15
TGTGCCACCAGCTCGGGTGTGACTAGCGGGACCGACGAGCAGTACTTC
CATSSGVTSGTDEQYF
>TRBJ2-1|-|-|TRBV28
TGTGCCAGCAGTTTAGCCAGGGGATTCCGCAATGAGCAGTTCTTC
CASSLARGFRNEQFF
>TRBJ2-7|TRBD2|few|TRBV28
TGTGCCAGCAGCGCAAAGACTAGCGGGAGGGTATACGAGCAGTACTTC
CASSAKTSGRVYEQYF
>TRBJ1-5|-|-|TRBV28
TGTGCCAGCAGCCCCGGGGGGGTTAGCAATCAGCCCCAGCATTTT
CASSPGGVSNQPQHF
>TRBJ1-2|-|-|TRBV5-3
TGTGCCAGAAGCTTAGACCCTCTAACAGCCTATGGCTACACCTTC
CARSLDPLTAYGYTF
>TRBJ2-7|-|-|TRBV27
TGTGCCAGCAGCGGTAGCGGATACGAGCAGTACTTC
CASSGSGYEQYF
>TRBJ1-6|-|-|TRBV5-4
TGTGCCAGCAGCTTCTATTGGGCAGGGGACACCCTCCACTTT
CASSFYWAGDTLHF
>TRBJ2-4|-|-|TRBV6-6
TGTGCCAGCAGTTACCCCGCGACAGGTTCGATAGACATTCAGTACTTC
CASSYPATGSIDIQYF
>TRBJ1-2|TRBD1|-|TRBV9
TGTGCCAGCAGCGTAGATCCCCATAGTGCAGGGGGCGTTTCCCGCTATGGCTACACCTTC
CASSVDPHSAGGVSRYGYTF
>TRBJ1-1|-|-|TRBV29-1
TGCAGCGTTTATATTTTGAACACTGAAGCTTTCTTT
CSVYILNTEAFF
>TRBJ2-7|TRBD2|-|TRBV9
TGTGCCAGCAGCGTAGCTCGGCTAGCGGGAAGCTACGAGCAGTACTTC
CASSVARLAGSYEQYF
>TRBJ1-5|TRBD1|few|TRBV9
TGTGCCAGCAGCCGACAGGGTGGGGATCAGCCCCAGCATTTT
CASSRQGGDQPQHF
>TRBJ2-3|-|-|TRBV21-1
TGTGCCAGCAGCAATACACTAGCGGGAGGGCTGGAGGATACGCAGTATTTT
CASSNTLAGGLEDTQYF